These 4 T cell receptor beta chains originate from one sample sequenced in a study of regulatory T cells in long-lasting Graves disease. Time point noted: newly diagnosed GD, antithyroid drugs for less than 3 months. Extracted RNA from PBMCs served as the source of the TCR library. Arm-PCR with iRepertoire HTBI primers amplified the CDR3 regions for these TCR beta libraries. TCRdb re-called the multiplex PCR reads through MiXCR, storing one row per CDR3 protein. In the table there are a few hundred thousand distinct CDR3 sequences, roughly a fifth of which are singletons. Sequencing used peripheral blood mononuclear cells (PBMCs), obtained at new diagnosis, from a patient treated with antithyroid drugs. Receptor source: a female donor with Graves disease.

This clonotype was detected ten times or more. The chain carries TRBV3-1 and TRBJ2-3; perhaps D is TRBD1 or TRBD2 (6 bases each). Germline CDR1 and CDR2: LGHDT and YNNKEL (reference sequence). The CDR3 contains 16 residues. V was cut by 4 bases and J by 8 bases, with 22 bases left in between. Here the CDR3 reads CASSPQGTSGPFTQYF. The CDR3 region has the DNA TGTGCCAGCAGCCCCCAGGGGACGAGCGGGCCGTTTACGCAGTATTTT.

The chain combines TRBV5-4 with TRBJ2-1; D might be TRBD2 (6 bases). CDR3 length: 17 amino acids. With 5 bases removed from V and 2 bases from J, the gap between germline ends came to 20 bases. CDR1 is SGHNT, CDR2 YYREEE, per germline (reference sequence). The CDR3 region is CASSPSAGGKTYNEQFF. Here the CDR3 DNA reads TGTGCCAGCAGTCCTAGCGCTGGAGGGAAAACCTACAATGAGCAGTTCTTC.

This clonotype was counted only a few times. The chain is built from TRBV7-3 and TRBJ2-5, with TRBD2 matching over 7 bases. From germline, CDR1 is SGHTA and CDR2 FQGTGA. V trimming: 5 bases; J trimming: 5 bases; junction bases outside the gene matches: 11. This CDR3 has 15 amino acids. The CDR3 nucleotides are TGTGCCAGCAGCACCAGCGGGACTTGGGGGGAGACCCAGTACTTC. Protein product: CASSTSGTWGETQYF.

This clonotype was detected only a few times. CDR3 loop: CASSLALGGSPLHF. Here the CDR3 DNA reads TGTGCCAGCAGCTTAGCTCTAGGCGGCTCACCCCTCCACTTT. This rearrangement joins TRBV14 to TRBJ1-6; D gene ambiguous. The CDR3 runs 14 residues. Between the trimmed V and J ends, which lost 5 bases and 10 bases, there was a span of 15 bases. Germline-derived CDR1 and CDR2 are SGHDN and FVKESK.